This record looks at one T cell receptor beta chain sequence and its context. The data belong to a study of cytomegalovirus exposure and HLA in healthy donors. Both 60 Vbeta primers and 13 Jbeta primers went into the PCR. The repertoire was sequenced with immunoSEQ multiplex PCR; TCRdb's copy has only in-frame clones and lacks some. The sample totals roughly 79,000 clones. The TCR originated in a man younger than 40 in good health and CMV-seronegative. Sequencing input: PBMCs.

CDR3: CASSPTAGYYGYTF. In DNA, the CDR3 is TGTGCCAGCAGCCCTACGGCAGGGTACTATGGCTACACCTTC. The chain employs TRBV7-9 and TRBJ1-2; maybe TRBD1 (5 bases). V was clipped by 5 bases and J by 3 bases, with 13 bases between them. The CDR3 sequence is 14 residues long. CDR1 is SEHNR and CDR2 is FQNEAQ in the germline V gene (reference sequence).